Listed below are T cell receptor beta chains from one sample, sequenced in a study of beta chain features in type 1 diabetes. Here immunoSEQ multiplex PCR was the method, and the copy in TCRdb shows in-frame clones only, minus some. Among about 360,000 clones listed, roughly an eighth were seen once. Specimen: naive CD4+ T cells from blood. These receptors were taken from a man aged 18 to 29 in good health. Each CDR3 is given with its conserved first and last residue. D genes are given only for firm matches. Clone size is shown for a subset of rows, as once, few, many or a class of expanded clone.

D gene: .; V gene: TRBV25-1; clone size: few; J gene: TRBJ2-7; CDR3 protein: CASSEWRQVYRYEQYF; CDR3 DNA: TGTGCCAGCAGTGAATGGAGGCAGGTTTATCGCTACGAGCAGTACTTC
D gene: .; V gene: TRBV6-1; clone size: .; J gene: TRBJ2-5; CDR3 protein: CASIFRQETQYF; CDR3 DNA: TGTGCCAGCATTTTTAGACAAGAGACCCAGTACTTC
D gene: TRBD2; V gene: TRBV9; clone size: .; J gene: TRBJ2-3; CDR3 protein: CASSVATSGGARTQYF; CDR3 DNA: TGTGCCAGCAGCGTTGCCACTAGCGGGGGGGCTAGGACGCAGTATTTT
D gene: TRBD2; V gene: TRBV9; clone size: many; J gene: TRBJ2-1; CDR3 protein: CASSVLAGNEQFF; CDR3 DNA: TGTGCCAGCAGCGTGTTAGCGGGCAATGAGCAGTTCTTC
D gene: TRBD2; V gene: TRBV4-3; clone size: few; J gene: TRBJ2-5; CDR3 protein: CASSQEASGGPIQETQYF; CDR3 DNA: TGCGCCAGCAGCCAAGAGGCTAGCGGGGGGCCTATTCAAGAGACCCAGTACTTC
D gene: .; V gene: TRBV11-2; clone size: few; J gene: TRBJ2-3; CDR3 protein: CASSLDGASTDTQYF; CDR3 DNA: TGTGCCAGCAGCTTAGATGGGGCAAGCACAGATACGCAGTATTTT
D gene: TRBD1; V gene: TRBV7-9; clone size: .; J gene: TRBJ1-4; CDR3 protein: CASSLTGDNEKLFF; CDR3 DNA: TGTGCCAGCAGTCTGACAGGGGATAATGAAAAACTGTTTTTT
D gene: TRBD1; V gene: TRBV11-2; clone size: few; J gene: TRBJ2-1; CDR3 protein: CASSFSGGVYNEQFF; CDR3 DNA: TGTGCCAGCAGCTTTTCAGGGGGCGTCTACAATGAGCAGTTCTTC
D gene: TRBD1; V gene: TRBV28; clone size: .; J gene: TRBJ1-4; CDR3 protein: CASSLWTGGTEKLFF; CDR3 DNA: TGTGCCAGCAGCCTATGGACAGGGGGGACCGAAAAACTGTTTTTT
D gene: TRBD2; V gene: TRBV7-2; clone size: .; J gene: TRBJ2-3; CDR3 protein: CASSLVERGGTDTQYF; CDR3 DNA: TGTGCCAGCAGCTTAGTTGAGCGGGGTGGCACAGATACGCAGTATTTT
D gene: .; V gene: TRBV19; clone size: .; J gene: TRBJ2-2; CDR3 protein: CASSLRLWTGELFF; CDR3 DNA: TGTGCCAGTAGTCTCCGGTTGTGGACCGGGGAGCTGTTTTTT
D gene: TRBD1; V gene: TRBV2; clone size: .; J gene: TRBJ1-4; CDR3 protein: CASSEDATGSEKLFF; CDR3 DNA: TGTGCCAGCAGTGAGGACGCGACAGGGAGTGAAAAACTGTTTTTT
D gene: .; V gene: TRBV5-4; clone size: few; J gene: TRBJ2-3; CDR3 protein: CASSLAEADTQYF; CDR3 DNA: TGTGCCAGCAGCTTGGCCGAGGCAGATACGCAGTATTTT
D gene: .; V gene: TRBV5-1; clone size: few; J gene: TRBJ2-1; CDR3 protein: CASRRTGLNSYNEQFF; CDR3 DNA: TGCGCCAGCAGACGTACGGGTCTTAACTCCTACAATGAGCAGTTCTTC
D gene: .; V gene: TRBV11-2; clone size: .; J gene: TRBJ2-7; CDR3 protein: CASSGPGQGLYEQYF; CDR3 DNA: TGTGCCAGCAGCGGGCCCGGGCAGGGCCTGTACGAGCAGTACTTC
D gene: .; V gene: TRBV5-4; clone size: .; J gene: TRBJ2-3; CDR3 protein: CASSLSSVPAGTQYF; CDR3 DNA: TGTGCCAGCAGCTTGTCGAGCGTCCCCGCGGGAACGCAGTATTTT
D gene: .; V gene: TRBV7-2; clone size: .; J gene: TRBJ1-6; CDR3 protein: CASSGRDLDSPLHF; CDR3 DNA: TGTGCCAGCAGCGGCAGGGATTTGGATTCACCCCTCCACTTT
D gene: TRBD1; V gene: TRBV9; clone size: .; J gene: TRBJ2-1; CDR3 protein: CASSVGIPRDRVTGEQFF; CDR3 DNA: TGTGCCAGCAGCGTGGGCATACCCAGGGACAGGGTGACAGGTGAGCAGTTCTTC
D gene: TRBD2; V gene: TRBV7-9; clone size: few; J gene: TRBJ2-5; CDR3 protein: CASSPVAGVVGETQYF; CDR3 DNA: TGTGCCAGCAGCCCGGTAGCGGGAGTTGTGGGAGAGACCCAGTACTTC
D gene: TRBD1; V gene: TRBV7-3; clone size: .; J gene: TRBJ1-2; CDR3 protein: CASSITGGYGYTF; CDR3 DNA: TGTGCCAGCAGCATAACAGGGGGCTATGGCTACACCTTC
D gene: .; V gene: TRBV5-6; clone size: few; J gene: TRBJ1-1; CDR3 protein: CASSLPDSLSEAFF; CDR3 DNA: TGTGCCAGCAGCTTACCTGACAGCCTAAGTGAAGCTTTCTTT
D gene: TRBD2; V gene: TRBV4-3; clone size: once; J gene: TRBJ2-4; CDR3 protein: CASSQGLAGGLSKNIQYF; CDR3 DNA: TGCGCCAGCAGCCAAGGACTAGCGGGGGGGCTGAGCAAAAACATTCAGTACTTC
D gene: .; V gene: TRBV6-5; clone size: .; J gene: TRBJ1-2; CDR3 protein: CASSLTLGNYGYTF; CDR3 DNA: TGTGCCAGCAGCCTTACTTTGGGCAACTATGGCTACACCTTC
D gene: TRBD1; V gene: TRBV30; clone size: few; J gene: TRBJ2-7; CDR3 protein: CAWSPDRGRSYEQYF; CDR3 DNA: TGTGCCTGGAGCCCGGACAGGGGTAGATCCTACGAGCAGTACTTC
D gene: TRBD2; V gene: TRBV5-4; clone size: .; J gene: TRBJ2-2; CDR3 protein: CASTSPGLAATGELFF; CDR3 DNA: TGTGCCAGCACCTCACCGGGACTAGCTGCCACCGGGGAGCTGTTTTTT
D gene: .; V gene: TRBV10-3; clone size: .; J gene: TRBJ1-4; CDR3 protein: CASQGRTNEKLFF; CDR3 DNA: TGTGCCAGTCAGGGTAGAACTAATGAAAAACTGTTTTTT
D gene: .; V gene: TRBV14; clone size: few; J gene: TRBJ2-3; CDR3 protein: CASSPLKGRRTQYF; CDR3 DNA: TGTGCCAGCAGCCCCCTGAAGGGTAGGAGGACGCAGTATTTT
D gene: .; V gene: TRBV25-1; clone size: .; J gene: TRBJ1-5; CDR3 protein: CASSGGQHQPQHF; CDR3 DNA: TGTGCCAGCAGTGGCGGACAACATCAGCCCCAGCATTTT
D gene: .; V gene: TRBV7-2; clone size: few; J gene: TRBJ2-5; CDR3 protein: CASSSGLQETQYF; CDR3 DNA: TGTGCCAGCAGCTCGGGACTCCAAGAGACCCAGTACTTC
D gene: .; V gene: TRBV2; clone size: few; J gene: TRBJ2-6; CDR3 protein: CASSYPGHTTSGANVLTF; CDR3 DNA: TGTGCCAGCAGCTACCCCGGACATACGACCTCTGGGGCCAACGTCCTGACTTTC